The 13 T cell receptor beta chains below all came from one sample that was sequenced in a study of molecular identifiers for immune sequencing clone quantification. TCRdb re-called the PCR reads with MiXCR, one entry per CDR3 protein. This sample has hundreds of thousands of distinct CDR3 sequences, with just under 20% found just once. The sample comprised naive CD8+ T cells from blood, with Jurkat cell RNA spiked in. This sample's subset: FACS-sorted CD8+CD4-CCR7+CD45RA+ naive T cells. The receptors were gathered from a human donor in good health. Some libraries in this study had Jurkat cell RNA spiked in.

This clonotype was counted between two and nine times. The chain couples TRBV4-3 to TRBJ2-5; tentative D call: TRBD2 (6 bases). The germline CDR1 and CDR2 sequences are LGHNA and YSLEER. V lost 0 bases, J lost 5 bases, and 13 bases lay in between. The CDR3 is 15 residues long. The CDR3 bases are TGCGCCAGCAGCCAAGATCGAGGAGGGACCGAGACCCAGTACTTC. It encodes CASSQDRGGTETQYF.

About this clonotype itself: This may arise from a read error, as a much more abundant clone is one base away. The chain uses TRBV19 and TRBJ2-4; D uncertain. In germline, CDR1 is LNHDA, CDR2 SQIVND (reference sequence). The CDR3 spans 14 residues. The CDR3 reads CAGSIASAKNIQYF. In DNA, the CDR3 is TGTGCCGGTAGTATAGCCTCAGCCAAAAACATTCAGTACTTC.

This clonotype was observed many times. The chain joins TRBV6-2 or TRBV6-3 to TRBJ2-2; the match to TRBD1 covers 9 bases. The CDR3 sequence is 19 residues long. J gave up 0 bases and V 6 bases, and 14 bases lay outside the gene matches. The germline CDR1 and CDR2 sequences are MNHEY and SVGEGT. The CDR3 loop is CASSPGTGLISPNTGELFF. Here the CDR3 DNA reads TGTGCCAGCAGCCCCGGGACAGGGCTTATTAGTCCGAACACCGGGGAGCTGTTTTTT.

This clonotype has just a few counts. The chain combines TRBV19 with TRBJ2-5; either TRBD1 or TRBD2 may supply D (5 bases each). The germline V gene encodes CDR1 LNHDA and CDR2 SQIVND (reference sequence). The CDR3 loop spans 13 amino acids. Trimming cost V 2 bases and J 5 bases, with 9 bases left between them. DNA of the CDR3: TGTGCCAGTAGTATACTGGGACGGGAGACCCAGTACTTC. Protein sequence: CASSILGRETQYF.

The chain carries TRBV18 and TRBJ2-7; 14 bases fit TRBD2. Germline values: CDR1 KGHSH, CDR2 LQKENI. The CDR3 loop spans 17 amino acids. V trimming: 6 bases; J trimming: 2 bases; junction bases outside the gene matches: 9. The CDR3 coding sequence is TGTGCCAGCTCCCCGGGACTAGCGGGGGCCCTGGCCTACGAGCAGTACTTC. It specifies CASSPGLAGALAYEQYF.

A remark on this clonotype: A much larger clonotype is one base distant, so this may be a read error. The V gene is TRBV29-1, the J gene TRBJ2-7; D is possibly TRBD1 (6 bases). The CDR3 is 11 amino acids. Germline V gene lookup returns CDR1 SQVTM and CDR2 ANQGSEA. The CDR3 coding sequence is TGCAGCGTGAAACAGGGTTACGAGCAGCACTTC. Its translation: CSVKQGYEQHF.

There are many counts of this clonotype. The CDR3 DNA follows: TGTGCCACCAGCAGAGATCACATAGGGAAAGTTGAGCAGTTCTTC. This encodes CATSRDHIGKVEQFF. The V gene is TRBV15, the J gene TRBJ2-1, with unresolved D. There are 15 residues in the CDR3. Germline V gene data show CDR1 as LNHNV and CDR2 as YYDKDF (reference sequence). Trimming removed 0 bases at V and 9 bases at J, with 15 bases between. The full variable domain, its missing parts supplied by reference TRBV15 and TRBJ2-1, is DAMVIQNPRYQVTQFGKPVTLSCSQTLNHNVMYWYQQKSSQAPKLLFHYYDKDFNNEADTPDNFQSRRPNTSFCFLDIRSPGLGDTAMYLCATSRDHIGKVEQFFGPGTRLTVL.

The rearrangement uses TRBV4-3 and TRBJ2-1; 9 bases fit TRBD2. The ends lost 0 bases at V and 3 bases at J; junction bases unmatched: 6. The CDR3 runs to 17 residues. Germline CDR1 and CDR2: LGHNA and YSLEER. The CDR3 sequence: CASSQDLPAGGYNEQFF. The CDR3 DNA sequence: TGCGCCAGCAGCCAAGATCTACCAGCGGGAGGCTACAATGAGCAGTTCTTC.

This clonotype was counted a few times. This rearrangement joins TRBV9 to TRBJ2-2; 9 bases are a match to TRBD1. The CDR3 covers 15 residues. V lost 3 bases and J lost 7; bases outside the gene matches: 7. The V gene's germline CDR1 is SGDLS and CDR2 YYNGEE. This chain's CDR3 is CASSATGGAFGELFF. The CDR3 DNA sequence: TGTGCCAGCAGCGCCACAGGGGGCGCGTTCGGGGAGCTGTTTTTT.

About this clonotype itself: A much larger clonotype is one base distant, so this may be a read error. The V gene is TRBV6-6, the J gene TRBJ1-1; D not certain. The CDR3 runs to 14 residues. Germline V CDR1 and CDR2: MNHNY, SVGAGI (reference sequence). The CDR3 protein is CASSPQRLNAEAFF. The CDR3 DNA reads as TGTGCCAGCAGTCCCCAGAGGTTGAACGCTGAAGCTTTCTTT.

This clonotype was seen just once. Possible read error: a much larger clone is one base away. This chain uses TRBV4-3 with TRBJ2-7; a possible D gene is TRBD2 (5 bases). Germline V CDR1 and CDR2: LGHNA, YSLEER. CDR3 size: 21 residues. Between the trimmed V and J ends, which lost 0 bases and 1 base, there was a span of 28 bases. The CDR3 region has the DNA TGCGCCAGCAGCCAAGATCAGTGGACGGAACTAGAAGGATCCCGGTCCTACGAGCAGTACTTC. It specifies CASSQDQWTELEGSRSYEQYF.

In its sample, this clonotype was seen a few times. The chain carries TRBV20-1 and TRBJ2-7; no firm D call. Germline CDR1 DFQATT, CDR2 SNEGSKA (reference sequence). Trimming pared 4 bases from V and 0 bases from J, leaving 19 bases between. CDR3 length: 16 residues. The CDR3 loop is CSATPRFGPSSYEQYF. In DNA, the CDR3 is TGCAGTGCTACCCCGAGGTTTGGACCCAGCTCCTACGAGCAGTACTTC.

The J gene is TRBJ2-5, the V gene TRBV4-1, with 9 bases fitting TRBD1. This CDR3 is 15 amino acids long. The germline gives CDR1 MGHRA, CDR2 YSYEKL. V lost 2 bases to trimming and J lost 5 bases; unmatched junction nucleotides: 6. For the CDR3, the DNA is TGCGCCAGCAGCCAACAGACAGGGGGGTCGGAGACCCAGTACTTC. Amino acid sequence: CASSQQTGGSETQYF.